A selection of T cell receptor beta chains follows, all from one sample in a study of T cell responses to AZD1222 COVID-19 vaccine. Produced via immunoSEQ multiplex PCR; TCRdb's table is partial and in-frame only. The table has about 120,000 clones, 85% to 90% seen once; the top ten hold around 3%. The sequencing here drew on peripheral blood, taken 28 days after the second AZD1222 dose. The origin of the receptors is an adult who received the AZD1222 COVID-19 vaccine. The CDR3 runs from the conserved cysteine through the conserved F or W. D genes are given only for firm matches. Clone size is shown for a subset of rows, as once, few, many or a class of expanded clone.

J gene	clone size	V gene	D gene	CDR3 DNA	CDR3 protein
TRBJ1-5	once	TRBV6-1	NA	TGTGCCAGCAGTGACCCCGCGCGCCGAGGGGGAAGGAAAGGCAATCAGCCCCAGCATTTT	CASSDPARRGGRKGNQPQHF
TRBJ1-1	NA	TRBV4-3	NA	TGCGCCAGCAGCCAAGATCTAAGGCAGGCCGCTTTCTTT	CASSQDLRQAAFF
TRBJ2-3	NA	TRBV30	TRBD2	TGTGCCTGGGAAGCCCTATTAGCGGGGGGCACAGATACGCAGTATTTT	CAWEALLAGGTDTQYF
TRBJ1-1	few	TRBV6-5	NA	TGTGCCAGCAGTTACTCGCCGGCCCCGAACACTGAAGCTTTCTTT	CASSYSPAPNTEAFF
TRBJ2-2	NA	TRBV12-3/TRBV12-4	NA	TGTGCCAGCAGCCTACATAACGGGGAGCTGTTTTTT	CASSLHNGELFF
TRBJ1-1	NA	TRBV4-2	NA	TGTGCCAGCAGCCAAGGGGGGTCTTACACTGAAGCTTTCTTT	CASSQGGSYTEAFF
TRBJ2-2	NA	TRBV11-3	TRBD1	TGTGCCAGCAGCTTAAGTAGGGGGCCGATAACAAACGGAGGCGGGGAGCTGTTTTTT	CASSLSRGPITNGGGELFF
TRBJ1-2	NA	TRBV6-2/TRBV6-3	TRBD1	TGTGCCAGCAGCGACCCGGGACAGTTGTCGGGCTACACCTTC	CASSDPGQLSGYTF
TRBJ1-2	NA	TRBV30	TRBD1	TGTGCCTGTAACAGGGGGTCTAACTATGGCTACACCTTC	CACNRGSNYGYTF
TRBJ1-2	NA	TRBV14	NA	TGTGCCAGCAGCCAAGATCTGAAGGGAACCTATGGCTACACCTTC	CASSQDLKGTYGYTF
TRBJ2-7	NA	TRBV10-2	NA	TGCGCCAGCAGTGAGTGGGACACATGGTCCTACGAGCAGTACTTC	CASSEWDTWSYEQYF
TRBJ2-3	NA	TRBV6-6	NA	TGTGCCAGCCGGCCGAGGGGTCTCCTCACAGATACGCAGTATTTT	CASRPRGLLTDTQYF
TRBJ2-7	NA	TRBV19	TRBD1	TGTGCCAGTAGTTCGCGACAGGGGGCCTCCTACGAGCAGTACTTC	CASSSRQGASYEQYF
TRBJ2-7	once	TRBV27	NA	TGTGCCAGCAGTTTAGTAGCGTCCGGGGGATCTCCCCACGAGCAGTACTTC	CASSLVASGGSPHEQYF
TRBJ2-1	NA	TRBV12-3/TRBV12-4	NA	TGTGCCAGCACCAGACTCCCCGGCAATGAGCAGTTCTTC	CASTRLPGNEQFF
TRBJ2-7	once	TRBV6-2/TRBV6-3	NA	TGTGCCAGCAGTTACTCGACAGGCACATTTTACGAGCAGTACTTC	CASSYSTGTFYEQYF
TRBJ1-5	NA	TRBV6-2/TRBV6-3	NA	TGTGCCAGCAGTTTTTCGGGGTTACAGCCCCAGCATTTT	CASSFSGLQPQHF
TRBJ2-7	NA	TRBV18	TRBD1	TGTGCCAGCTCACCATTTTCAGGGGGCGTGCAGTACTTC	CASSPFSGGVQYF
TRBJ2-2	NA	TRBV7-3	NA	TGTGCCAGCAGCCCAAGTGTGAGCGGGGGGGAGCTGTTTTTT	CASSPSVSGGELFF
TRBJ1-1	NA	TRBV18	TRBD1	TGTGCCAGCTCACAACAGGGGAGGGCTGAAGCTTTCTTT	CASSQQGRAEAFF
TRBJ2-5	NA	TRBV7-8	NA	TGTGCCAGCCGTCGGATCGCGGGGAGTTCCAAGGTTGCCCAGTACTTC	CASRRIAGSSKVAQYF
TRBJ1-4	NA	TRBV5-5	NA	TGTGCCAGCAGCAAGGCCGACAGGAATAATGAAAAACTGTTTTTT	CASSKADRNNEKLFF
TRBJ1-1	NA	TRBV12-3/TRBV12-4	NA	TGTGCCAGCAGTTTAGGGGTAAGGACTGAAGCTTTCTTT	CASSLGVRTEAFF
TRBJ2-2	NA	TRBV7-7	NA	TGTGCTAGCAGCTTCGGGACTCCTAACACCGGGGAGCTGTTTTTT	CASSFGTPNTGELFF
TRBJ1-3	NA	TRBV2	NA	TGTGCCAGCAGTGAAATGACAGGAAACTCTGGAAACACCATATATTTT	CASSEMTGNSGNTIYF
TRBJ1-1	NA	TRBV10-1	NA	TGCGCCAGCAGTGACCTACGGCAGGGGCCGGACACTGAAGCTTTCTTT	CASSDLRQGPDTEAFF
TRBJ1-1	NA	TRBV5-5	NA	TGTGCCAGCAGCTTGAACAGACTTGGCACTGAAGCTTTCTTT	CASSLNRLGTEAFF
TRBJ1-2	once	TRBV4-2	TRBD1	TGTGCCAGCAGCCAAGATTGGGGGACAGGGGTAAAAGGCTACACCTTC	CASSQDWGTGVKGYTF
TRBJ2-3	NA	TRBV5-1	NA	TGCGCCAGCAGCTTGGCCGAAGGGGGGAGAAGCGCAGATACGCAGTATTTT	CASSLAEGGRSADTQYF
TRBJ2-7	NA	TRBV29-1	TRBD2	TGCAGCGTCGTGCTAGCGGGGTTCTACGAGCAGTACTTC	CSVVLAGFYEQYF
TRBJ1-6	NA	TRBV9	TRBD1	TGTGCCAGCAGCGCCCGGGACAGAGCCTTAAACTCCTATAATTCACCCCTCCACTTT	CASSARDRALNSYNSPLHF
TRBJ1-5	NA	TRBV7-6	NA	TGTGCCAGCAGTACTAATAGTACAGGAAAGTATAGCAATCAGCCCCAGCATTTT	CASSTNSTGKYSNQPQHF
TRBJ1-2	NA	TRBV7-6	NA	TGTGCCAGCAGCTCCCGGGTTGAGGGAAGATGGGGCTACACCTTC	CASSSRVEGRWGYTF
TRBJ2-2	NA	TRBV24-1	TRBD1	TGTGCCACGGGACAGGGGGCCACCGGGGAGCTGTTTTTT	CATGQGATGELFF
TRBJ2-5	NA	TRBV29-1	TRBD1	TGCAGCGCAGAAACAGGGGGAGAGACCCAGTACTTC	CSAETGGETQYF
TRBJ1-4	NA	TRBV10-3	TRBD1	TGTGCCATCAGGCCGGGACAGACTACTGAAAAACTGTTTTTT	CAIRPGQTTEKLFF
TRBJ1-5	few	TRBV7-2	NA	TGTGCCAGCAGCTATACCTCGGGGCCCTATCAGCCCCAGCATTTT	CASSYTSGPYQPQHF
TRBJ2-7	NA	TRBV18	NA	TGTGCCAGCTCACCACGGGATGACTCCTACGAGCAGTACTTC	CASSPRDDSYEQYF
TRBJ1-1	NA	TRBV29-1	NA	TGCAGCGTCTCGGACACCGAGAACACTGAAGCTTTCTTT	CSVSDTENTEAFF
TRBJ1-2	NA	TRBV28	TRBD1	TGTGCCAGCAGTTTTCCGGGACAGGCCAACTATGGCTACACCTTC	CASSFPGQANYGYTF
TRBJ2-1	once	TRBV20-1	TRBD2	TGCAGTGCTAGTTACCGTGGGCGGGGGGGCAATGAGCAGTTCTTC	CSASYRGRGGNEQFF